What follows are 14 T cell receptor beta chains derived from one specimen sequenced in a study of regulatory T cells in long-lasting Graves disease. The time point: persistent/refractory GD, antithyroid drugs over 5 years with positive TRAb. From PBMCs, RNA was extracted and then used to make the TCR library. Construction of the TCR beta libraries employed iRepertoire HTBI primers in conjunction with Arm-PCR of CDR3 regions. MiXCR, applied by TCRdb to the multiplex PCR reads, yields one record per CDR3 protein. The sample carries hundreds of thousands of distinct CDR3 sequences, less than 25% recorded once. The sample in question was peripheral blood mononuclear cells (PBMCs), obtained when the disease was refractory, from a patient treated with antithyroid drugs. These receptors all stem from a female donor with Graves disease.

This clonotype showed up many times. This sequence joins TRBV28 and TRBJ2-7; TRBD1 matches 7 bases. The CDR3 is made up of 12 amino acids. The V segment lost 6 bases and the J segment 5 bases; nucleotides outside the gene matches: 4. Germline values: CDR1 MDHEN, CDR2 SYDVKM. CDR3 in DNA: TGTGCCAGCAGCCCCGACAGGGACGAGCAGTACTTC. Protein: CASSPDRDEQYF.

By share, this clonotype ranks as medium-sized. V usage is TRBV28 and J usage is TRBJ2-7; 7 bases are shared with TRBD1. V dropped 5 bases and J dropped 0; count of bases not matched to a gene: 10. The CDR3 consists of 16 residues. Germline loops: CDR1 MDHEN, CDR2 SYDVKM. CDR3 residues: CASSTRTGASSYEQYF. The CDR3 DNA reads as TGTGCCAGCAGTACAAGGACAGGCGCTAGCTCCTACGAGCAGTACTTC.

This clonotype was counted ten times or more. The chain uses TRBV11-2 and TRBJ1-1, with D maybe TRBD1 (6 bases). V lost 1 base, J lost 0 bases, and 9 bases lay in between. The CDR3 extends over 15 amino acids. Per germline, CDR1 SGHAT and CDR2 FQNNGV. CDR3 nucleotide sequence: TGTGCCAGCAGCTTAGGACAGGCGTTGAACACTGAAGCTTTCTTT. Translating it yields CASSLGQALNTEAFF.

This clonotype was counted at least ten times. Written as DNA, the CDR3 is TGTGCCAGCAGCTCCTGGACAGACTGGAACACTGAAGCTTTCTTT. It specifies CASSSWTDWNTEAFF. The rearrangement uses TRBV11-2 and TRBJ1-1, with D possibly being TRBD1 (6 bases). Germline CDR1 SGHAT, CDR2 FQNNGV. The length of the CDR3 is 15 residues. V lost 4 bases to trimming and J lost 1 base, with 13 bases between them.

The CDR3 nucleotides are TGCAGTGCTAGAGACCGTCCTGGGCAGTACTTC. Its translation: CSARDRPGQYF. V usage is TRBV20-1 and J usage is TRBJ2-7, with D unresolved. The CDR3 contains 11 residues. The germline V and J ends were trimmed by 0 bases and 9 bases, with 9 bases remaining between them. Germline V CDR1 and CDR2: DFQATT, SNEGSKA (reference sequence).

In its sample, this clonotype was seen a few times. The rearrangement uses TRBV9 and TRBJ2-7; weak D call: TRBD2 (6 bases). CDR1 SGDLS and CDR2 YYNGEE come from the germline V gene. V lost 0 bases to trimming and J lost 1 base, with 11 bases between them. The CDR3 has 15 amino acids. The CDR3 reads CASSVGGTVSYEQYF. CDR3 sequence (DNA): TGTGCCAGCAGCGTAGGCGGGACGGTGTCCTACGAGCAGTACTTC.

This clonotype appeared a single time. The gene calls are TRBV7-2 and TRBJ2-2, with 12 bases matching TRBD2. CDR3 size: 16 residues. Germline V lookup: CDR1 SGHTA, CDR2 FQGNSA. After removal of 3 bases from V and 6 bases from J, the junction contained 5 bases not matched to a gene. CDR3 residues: CASSLTSGRGSGELFF. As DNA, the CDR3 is TGTGCCAGCAGCTTGACTAGCGGGAGAGGTTCCGGGGAGCTGTTTTTT.

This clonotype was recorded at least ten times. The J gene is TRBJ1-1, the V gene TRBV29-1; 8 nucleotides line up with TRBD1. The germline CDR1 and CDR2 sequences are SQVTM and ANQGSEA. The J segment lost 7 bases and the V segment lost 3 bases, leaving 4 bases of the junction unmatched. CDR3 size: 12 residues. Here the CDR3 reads CSVDRGQDEAFF. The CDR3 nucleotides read TGCAGCGTTGATAGGGGACAGGATGAAGCTTTCTTT.

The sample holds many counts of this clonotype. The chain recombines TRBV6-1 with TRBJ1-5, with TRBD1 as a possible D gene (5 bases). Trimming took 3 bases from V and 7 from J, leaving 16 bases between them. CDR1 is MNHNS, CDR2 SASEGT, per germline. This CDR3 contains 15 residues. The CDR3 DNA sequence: TGTGCCAGCAGTGACCTCCCCAGGGATGGGCAGCCCCAGCATTTT. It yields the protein CASSDLPRDGQPQHF.

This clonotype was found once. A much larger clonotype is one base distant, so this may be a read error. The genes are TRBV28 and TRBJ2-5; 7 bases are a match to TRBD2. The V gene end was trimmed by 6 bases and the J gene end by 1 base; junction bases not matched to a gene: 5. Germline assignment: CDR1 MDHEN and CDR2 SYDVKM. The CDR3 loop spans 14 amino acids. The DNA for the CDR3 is TGTGCCAGCAGCGGGACTAACGTCCAAGAGACCCAGTACTTC. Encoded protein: CASSGTNVQETQYF.

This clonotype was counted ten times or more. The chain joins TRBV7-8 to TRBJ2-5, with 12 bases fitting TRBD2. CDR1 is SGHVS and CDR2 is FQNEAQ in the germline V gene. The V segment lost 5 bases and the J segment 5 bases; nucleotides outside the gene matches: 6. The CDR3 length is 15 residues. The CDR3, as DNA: TGTGCCAGCAGCCTCAGACTAGCGGGAGACGAGACCCAGTACTTC. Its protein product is CASSLRLAGDETQYF.

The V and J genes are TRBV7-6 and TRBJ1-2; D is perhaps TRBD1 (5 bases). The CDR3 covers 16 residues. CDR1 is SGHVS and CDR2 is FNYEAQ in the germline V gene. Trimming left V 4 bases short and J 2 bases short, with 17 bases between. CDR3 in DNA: TGTGCCAGCAGCTCGAAACCCGGGACTGCCAACTATGGCTACACCTTC. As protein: CASSSKPGTANYGYTF.

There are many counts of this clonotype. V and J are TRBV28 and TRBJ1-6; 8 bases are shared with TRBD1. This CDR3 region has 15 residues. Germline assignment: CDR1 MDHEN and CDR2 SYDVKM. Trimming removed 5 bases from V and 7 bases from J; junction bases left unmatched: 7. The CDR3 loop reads CASSPIRQGNSPLHF. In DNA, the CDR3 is TGTGCCAGCAGTCCGATACGACAGGGGAATTCACCCCTCCACTTT.

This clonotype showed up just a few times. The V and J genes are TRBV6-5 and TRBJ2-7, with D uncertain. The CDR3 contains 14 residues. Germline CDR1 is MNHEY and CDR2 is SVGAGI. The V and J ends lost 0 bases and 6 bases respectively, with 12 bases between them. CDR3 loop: CASSYSGASGEQYF. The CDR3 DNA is TGTGCCAGCAGTTACTCGGGCGCGTCGGGCGAGCAGTACTTC.